These 32 T cell receptor beta chains came from one sample sequenced in a study of blood T cell repertoires in COVID-19. Clones were read by immunoSEQ multiplex PCR, and TCRdb kept only the in-frame ones, dropping some. The table has about 300,000 clones, over 75% seen once. Source material: peripheral blood. These receptors originate from a woman aged 30 to 39 with COVID-19, enrolled during active disease.

The table lists this clone with a few counts. V and J are TRBV3-1 (or the pseudogene TRBV3-2) and TRBJ1-1; 8 bases are a match to TRBD1. The trim removed 0 bases at V and 5 bases at J, leaving 5 bases unmatched. This CDR3 is 15 amino acids long. CDR1 and CDR2 (germline): LGHDT, YNNKEL (reference sequence). CDR3 amino acids: CASSQEPTGVTEAFF. Written as DNA, the CDR3 is TGTGCCAGCAGCCAAGAGCCGACAGGGGTGACTGAAGCTTTCTTT.

CDR3 residues: CASTRTGTIYF. In DNA, the CDR3 is TGTGCCAGCACCCGGACAGGGACCATATATTTT. J is TRBJ1-3 and V is TRBV12-3 or TRBV12-4; 8 bases line up with TRBD1. The CDR3 runs to 11 residues. V lost 7 bases and J lost 10; bases outside the gene matches: 3.

The CDR3: CASSRGGPEAFF. The CDR3 DNA sequence: TGTGCCAGCAGCCGAGGAGGACCTGAAGCTTTCTTT. The genes are TRBV7-9 and TRBJ1-1; no clear D. Between the trimmed V and J ends, which lost 5 bases and 6 bases, there was a span of 10 bases. The germline CDR1 and CDR2 sequences are SEHNR and FQNEAQ (reference sequence). This CDR3 spans 12 amino acids. Together with reference TRBV7-9 and TRBJ1-1, the CDR3 gives the full variable domain: DTGVSQNPRHKITKRGQNVTFRCDPISEHNRLYWYRQTLGQGPEFLTYFQNEAQLEKSRLLSDRFSAERPKGSFSTLEIQRTEQGDSAMYLCASSRGGPEAFFGQGTRLTVV.

V gene TRBV2 combines with J gene TRBJ2-5, with D unclear. The CDR3 contains 12 residues. Germline CDR1 and CDR2: SNHLY and FYNNEI. The V end lost 8 bases, the J end lost 4 bases, and 11 bases lay between the germline ends. The CDR3 spells CASEVPLETQYF. The CDR3 DNA reads TGTGCCAGCGAGGTACCATTAGAGACCCAGTACTTC.

The chain employs TRBV28 and TRBJ1-2, with 10 bases fitting TRBD1. V gave up 5 bases and J gave up 5 bases; unmatched junction bases: 8. The CDR3 extends over 15 amino acids. Germline V gene sequence: CDR1 MDHEN, CDR2 SYDVKM. Here the CDR3 DNA reads TGTGCCAGCAGTCAAGGGACAGGGGACGGGTATGGCTACACCTTC. Protein: CASSQGTGDGYGYTF.

This rearrangement joins TRBV19 to TRBJ2-2, with TRBD1 identical over 7 bases. CDR1 and CDR2 (germline): LNHDA, SQIVND (reference sequence). J was trimmed by 10 bases and V by 6 bases; bases with no gene match: 11. CDR3 length: 14 amino acids. The CDR3 protein is CASRRDSSSQELFF. In DNA form, the CDR3 reads TGTGCCAGTAGGAGGGACAGTAGTTCTCAGGAGCTGTTTTTT.

The gene calls are TRBV5-1 and TRBJ1-4, with D maybe TRBD1 (5 bases). V was trimmed by 3 bases and J by 0 bases, leaving 9 bases between them. CDR1 and CDR2 (germline): SGHRS, YFSETQ. The CDR3 sequence is 15 residues long. The CDR3 region has the DNA TGCGCCAGCAGCTCCGACAGAACAACTAATGAAAAACTGTTTTTT. This gives the protein CASSSDRTTNEKLFF.

The chain uses TRBV20-1 and TRBJ1-1; maybe TRBD1 (5 bases). Per germline, CDR1 DFQATT and CDR2 SNEGSKA (reference sequence). CDR3 length: 11 residues. V lost 7 bases and J 4 bases, leaving 10 bases between the germline ends. The CDR3 DNA follows: TGCAGTGTAAGGGGTTTCACTGAAGCTTTCTTT. It yields the protein CSVRGFTEAFF.

This rearrangement joins TRBV25-1 to TRBJ2-5; TRBD1 matches 12 bases. V lost 6 bases to trimming and J lost 4 bases; unmatched junction nucleotides: 12. The CDR3 is made up of 17 amino acids. CDR1 is MGHDK and CDR2 is SYGVNS in the germline V gene. The CDR3 spells CASSPGTGGLPGETQYF. The DNA for the CDR3 is TGTGCCAGCAGCCCCGGGACAGGGGGCCTCCCGGGAGAGACCCAGTACTTC.

The gene calls are TRBV10-3 and TRBJ2-3; D might be TRBD2 (6 bases). The CDR3 is 13 residues long. Per germline, CDR1 ENHRY and CDR2 SYGVKD. V gave up 4 bases and J gave up 5 bases, with 10 bases separating them. As DNA, the CDR3 is TGTGCCATCAGTGGGGAGGCACGAGATACGCAGTATTTT. It specifies CAISGEARDTQYF.

This CDR3 is CSASGETSGPSYEQYF. In nucleotides, the CDR3 is TGCAGTGCTAGTGGAGAGACTAGCGGTCCTTCCTACGAGCAGTACTTC. This chain uses TRBV20-1 with TRBJ2-7, with TRBD2 identical over 9 bases. Germline trimming cut 3 bases from V and 1 base from J; bases unmatched to any gene: 10. The germline V gene encodes CDR1 DFQATT and CDR2 SNEGSKA (reference sequence). The CDR3 runs 16 residues.

The chain recombines TRBV7-9 with TRBJ2-7, with 10 bases aligning to TRBD2. V trimming: 4 bases; J trimming: 4 bases; junction bases outside the gene matches: 7. Germline V gene data show CDR1 as SEHNR and CDR2 as FQNEAQ (reference sequence). There are 15 residues in the CDR3. This CDR3 is CASSSLAGVVYEQYF. The CDR3 nucleotides are TGTGCCAGCAGCTCTCTAGCGGGAGTAGTGTACGAGCAGTACTTC.

The chain has TRBV28 and TRBJ2-5, with unresolved D. Germline V lookup: CDR1 MDHEN, CDR2 SYDVKM. This CDR3 is built from 13 residues. V lost 3 bases and J 5 bases, leaving 10 bases between the germline ends. The CDR3 here is CASSFSGWETQYF. Here the CDR3 DNA reads TGTGCCAGCAGTTTCTCAGGCTGGGAGACCCAGTACTTC.

This clone was seen only once. This chain uses TRBV30 with TRBJ1-4; D not resolved. CDR3 size: 13 residues. The V end was cut by 4 bases, the J end by 4 bases, with 10 bases between. The germline V gene encodes CDR1 GTSNPN and CDR2 SVGIG (reference sequence). The CDR3 region is CAWNGDNNEKLFF. CDR3 nucleotide sequence: TGTGCCTGGAACGGGGATAATAATGAAAAACTGTTTTTT. The full variable domain, in which reference TRBV30 and TRBJ1-4 provide the parts outside the CDR3, is SQTIHQWPATLVQPVGSPLSLECTVEGTSNPNLYWYRQAAGRGLQLLFYSVGIGQISSEVPQNLSASRPQDRQFILSSKKLLLSDSGFYLCAWNGDNNEKLFFGSGTQLSVL.

The chain couples TRBV25-1 to TRBJ1-5, with D possibly being TRBD1 (6 bases). In germline, CDR1 is MGHDK, CDR2 SYGVNS. The CDR3 is 15 amino acids. Trimming left V 3 bases short and J 6 bases short, with 15 bases between. CDR3 sequence (DNA): TGTGCCAGCAGTGACAGGGGTGGGGTTGGTCAGCCCCAGCATTTT. Encoded protein: CASSDRGGVGQPQHF.

V usage is TRBV29-1 and J usage is TRBJ1-5; D might be TRBD1 (6 bases). V lost 4 bases and J 7 bases, leaving 14 bases between the germline ends. This CDR3 region has 13 residues. Germline loops: CDR1 SQVTM, CDR2 ANQGSEA. CDR3 protein: CSVGGGRGQPQHF. Here the CDR3 DNA reads TGCAGCGTTGGAGGGGGGCGGGGGCAGCCCCAGCATTTT.

This chain uses TRBV11-2 with TRBJ2-5, with 16 bases matching TRBD2. This CDR3 comprises 18 residues. CDR1 is SGHAT and CDR2 is FQNNGV in the germline V gene. The V segment lost 3 bases and the J segment 4 bases; nucleotides outside the gene matches: 8. CDR3 DNA: TGTGCCAGCAGCTTCCGGTGGGGACTAGCGGGAGGGCCAGAGACCCAGTACTTC. It yields the protein CASSFRWGLAGGPETQYF.

V is TRBV3-1 (or the pseudogene TRBV3-2) and J is TRBJ1-2; tentative D call: TRBD1 (5 bases). Germline V gene data show CDR1 as LGHDT and CDR2 as YNNKEL (reference sequence). The V end lost 0 bases, the J end lost 4 bases, and 12 bases lay between the germline ends. CDR3 length: 15 residues. CDR3 DNA sequence: TGTGCCAGCAGCCAAGATCTCAAGGGGCTCTATGGCTACACCTTC. This codes for CASSQDLKGLYGYTF.

This chain joins TRBV18 and TRBJ1-1, with D possibly TRBD1 on 5 matching bases. The V gene lost 4 bases and the J gene lost 1 base, with 10 bases spanning the gap. Germline assignment: CDR1 KGHSH and CDR2 LQKENI. This CDR3 contains 14 residues. Here the CDR3 DNA reads TGTGCCAGCTCACGAGTCGGGGGGAACACTGAAGCTTTCTTT. Its translation: CASSRVGGNTEAFF.

This chain connects TRBV5-1 to TRBJ2-1, with D perhaps matching TRBD1 (6 bases). This CDR3 is 12 amino acids long. Germline CDR1 reads SGHRS; CDR2 reads YFSETQ. V shed 5 bases and J shed 6 bases, with 9 bases lying between them. CDR3 sequence: CASRGAFNEQFF. The CDR3 coding sequence is TGCGCCAGCAGGGGGGCCTTCAATGAGCAGTTCTTC.

This clone was observed once. Other DNA sequences in this specimen translate into the identical CDR3. CDR3 residues: CASSLERNQPQHF. CDR3 nucleotides: TGTGCCAGCAGCTTGGAGAGGAATCAGCCCCAGCATTTT. The chain carries TRBV7-2 and TRBJ1-5, with unresolved D. Germline CDR1 SGHTA, CDR2 FQGNSA. V lost 3 bases and J 4 bases, leaving 7 bases between the germline ends. This CDR3 is 13 amino acids long. The variable domain in full, completed from reference TRBV7-2 and TRBJ1-5, reads GAGVSQSPSNKVTEKGKDVELRCDPISGHTALYWYRQSLGQGLEFLIYFQGNSAPDKSGLPSDRFSAERTGGSVSTLTIQRTQQEDSAVYLCASSLERNQPQHFGDGTRLSIL.

This sequence joins TRBV11-1 and TRBJ1-1; D uncertain. This CDR3 has 11 residues. Germline CDR1 is SGHAT and CDR2 is FQDESV (reference sequence). Trimming left V 5 bases short and J 6 bases short, with 7 bases between. Here the CDR3 reads CASSPGSEAFF. In DNA, the CDR3 is TGTGCCAGCAGCCCGGGGTCTGAAGCTTTCTTT. Complete variable domain (other parts from reference TRBV11-1 and TRBJ1-1): EAEVAQSPRYKITEKSQAVAFWCDPISGHATLYWYRQILGQGPELLVQFQDESVVDDSQLPKDRFSAERLKGVDSTLKIQPAELGDSAMYLCASSPGSEAFFGQGTRLTVV.

The chain's CDR3 is CASSATASGGYSNQPQHF. The CDR3, as DNA: TGTGCCAGCAGCGCCACGGCTTCAGGCGGGTATAGCAATCAGCCCCAGCATTTT. This chain links TRBV5-6 with TRBJ1-5; D remains unclear. The V gene lost 4 bases and the J gene lost 0 bases, with 20 bases spanning the gap. The CDR3 consists of 18 residues. Germline CDR1 SGHDT, CDR2 YYEEEE.

There are a few counts of this clone. This chain joins TRBV28 and TRBJ2-5, with TRBD1 matching 9 bases. The CDR3 extends over 16 amino acids. Germline-derived CDR1 and CDR2 are MDHEN and SYDVKM. Germline trimming cut 3 bases from V and 3 bases from J; bases unmatched to any gene: 8. This CDR3 is CASSFFPGQGKETQYF. DNA of the CDR3: TGTGCCAGCAGTTTTTTCCCGGGACAGGGTAAAGAGACCCAGTACTTC. Full variable domain (remainder filled in from reference TRBV28 and TRBJ2-5): DVKVTQSSRYLVKRTGEKVFLECVQDMDHENMFWYRQDPGLGLRLIYFSYDVKMKEKGDIPEGYSVSREKKERFSLILESASTNQTSMYLCASSFFPGQGKETQYFGPGTRLLVL.

V usage is TRBV5-4 and J usage is TRBJ2-5, with D tentatively TRBD1 (6 bases). The CDR3 sequence is 15 residues long. The V gene lost 1 base and the J gene lost 2 bases, with 12 bases spanning the gap. CDR1 is SGHNT, CDR2 YYREEE, per germline (reference sequence). This CDR3 is CASSLPPGQQETQYF. CDR3 DNA: TGTGCCAGCAGCTTGCCCCCGGGACAACAAGAGACCCAGTACTTC.

The chain employs TRBV6-5 and TRBJ2-7; the match to TRBD1 covers 8 bases. J gave up 5 bases and V 6 bases, and 6 bases lay outside the gene matches. Germline CDR1 reads MNHEY; CDR2 reads SVGAGI. The CDR3 loop spans 13 amino acids. CDR3 in amino acids: CASSGDRRDEQYF. CDR3 nucleotide sequence: TGTGCCAGCAGCGGGGACAGGCGAGACGAGCAGTACTTC.

The chain joins TRBV11-2 to TRBJ2-7; 8 nucleotides match TRBD2. The V gene end was trimmed by 0 bases and the J gene end by 0 bases; junction bases not matched to a gene: 4. CDR3 length equals 16 residues. In germline, CDR1 is SGHAT, CDR2 FQNNGV. The CDR3 DNA is TGTGCCAGCAGCTTAGACGCGGGAGGATCCTCCTACGAGCAGTACTTC. Its protein product is CASSLDAGGSSYEQYF.

The CDR3 DNA is TGTGCCAGCAGCTTAGATAGATCACGGGGAACAGATACGCAGTATTTT. Translated: CASSLDRSRGTDTQYF. This chain connects TRBV7-2 to TRBJ2-3; the D gene is possibly TRBD2 (5 bases). V shed 1 base and J shed 3 bases, with 14 bases lying between them. Germline V CDR1 and CDR2: SGHTA, FQGNSA. The CDR3 is 16 residues long.

This clone was observed once. The rearrangement joins TRBV4-2 to TRBJ2-2; 14 bases are shared with TRBD2. Germline values: CDR1 LGHNA, CDR2 YNFKEQ. The CDR3 sequence is 18 residues long. Germline trimming cut 5 bases from V and 5 bases from J; bases unmatched to any gene: 10. CDR3 nucleotides: TGTGCCAGCAGCGCCGGACTAGCGGGAGGTTTGGGTACCGGGGAGCTGTTTTTT. It is translated as CASSAGLAGGLGTGELFF.

The rearrangement joins TRBV7-3 to TRBJ2-3; D perhaps matches TRBD2 (6 bases). Germline-derived CDR1 and CDR2 are SGHTA and FQGTGA. Deletions cut 3 bases from V and 1 base from J, with 11 bases between. The CDR3 is 15 residues long. This chain's CDR3 is CASSFKASGTDTQYF. The CDR3 DNA is TGTGCCAGCAGCTTCAAGGCTAGCGGCACAGATACGCAGTATTTT.

This clone is a singleton in its sample. The chain links TRBV11-2 to TRBJ2-1; D is possibly TRBD2 (5 bases). Germline V CDR1 and CDR2: SGHAT, FQNNGV. The ends were cut back, 1 base at V and 3 bases at J, with 10 bases in the middle. This CDR3 has 15 amino acids. CDR3 residues: CASSLGGDYYNEQFF. CDR3 nucleotide sequence: TGTGCCAGCAGCTTAGGGGGAGATTACTACAATGAGCAGTTCTTC.

The chain uses TRBV4-1 and TRBJ1-1; D unresolved. Per the germline V gene, CDR1 is MGHRA and CDR2 is YSYEKL. The V gene lost 1 base and the J gene lost 6 bases, with 15 bases spanning the gap. The CDR3 sequence is 15 residues long. CDR3 nucleotides: TGCGCCAGCAGCCAAGCTATTGGGCTCGGCCCTGAAGCTTTCTTT. Residues: CASSQAIGLGPEAFF.